Following are 27 T cell receptor beta chains from one sample sequenced in a study of cytomegalovirus exposure and HLA in healthy donors. PCR amplification relied on 60 Vbeta primers (plus 13 Jbeta primers). Only in-frame clones appear in the TCRdb table, and some are missing; sequencing was by immunoSEQ multiplex PCR. The profile shows about 180,000 clones, 77% of them singletons. The sample consisted of PBMCs. All receptors derive from a man aged 18 to 30 in good health and CMV-seronegative.

The chain links TRBV6-1 to TRBJ2-7, with 13 nucleotides matching TRBD2. CDR1 and CDR2 (germline): MNHNS, SASEGT. The V segment lost 6 bases and the J segment 4 bases; nucleotides outside the gene matches: 3. The CDR3 is 14 residues long. CDR3 sequence reads: CASRGLAGIYEQYF. The CDR3 DNA sequence: TGTGCCAGCAGGGGACTAGCGGGGATATACGAGCAGTACTTC.

The rearrangement links TRBV7-6 to TRBJ2-7; 11 bases align to TRBD2. Germline trimming cut 5 bases from V and 1 base from J; bases unmatched to any gene: 7. Germline loops: CDR1 SGHVS, CDR2 FNYEAQ. The CDR3 runs 16 residues. Here the CDR3 DNA reads TGTGCCAGCAGCGACAGACTAGCGGGGTCTTCCTACGAGCAGTACTTC. Amino acid sequence: CASSDRLAGSSYEQYF.

The genes are TRBV11-3 and TRBJ2-7; no clear D gene. Deletions cut 8 bases from V and 2 bases from J, with 16 bases between. Germline V gene sequence: CDR1 SGHNT, CDR2 YENEEA. The CDR3 totals 14 residues. In nucleotides, the CDR3 is TGTGCCAGCTCCGAGGCACCGAGCGCCTACGAGCAGTACTTC. As protein: CASSEAPSAYEQYF.

This clone was counted only a few times. The rearrangement uses TRBV4-3 and TRBJ2-1; tentative D call: TRBD1 (6 bases). This CDR3 has 15 residues. Trimming took off 3 bases at V and 6 bases at J, with 15 bases between the two ends. Germline CDR1 reads LGHNA; CDR2 reads YSLEER. CDR3 bases: TGCGCCAGCAGCCACAGGGGTGCTGGGACCAATGAGCAGTTCTTC. Its protein product is CASSHRGAGTNEQFF.

The chain couples TRBV29-1 to TRBJ1-2, with D possibly being TRBD1 (5 bases). The CDR3 extends over 12 amino acids. The V and J ends lost 4 bases and 0 bases respectively, with 6 bases between them. Germline assignment: CDR1 SQVTM and CDR2 ANQGSEA. In DNA, the CDR3 is TGCAGCGTTGGACAGTCTAACTATGGCTACACCTTC. This encodes CSVGQSNYGYTF.

This sequence joins TRBV7-2 and TRBJ2-3; 7 positions match TRBD1. The length of the CDR3 is 14 residues. The J segment lost 5 bases and the V segment lost 4 bases, leaving 6 bases of the junction unmatched. Germline-derived CDR1 and CDR2 are SGHTA and FQGNSA. As DNA, the CDR3 is TGTGCCAGCAGCTGGGGGCAGGGGGAAGATACGCAGTATTTT. Residues: CASSWGQGEDTQYF.

V and J are TRBV7-2 and TRBJ2-5; 7 bases agree with TRBD1. The CDR3 sequence is 15 residues long. V trimming: 4 bases; J trimming: 4 bases; junction bases outside the gene matches: 9. Germline lookup yields CDR1 SGHTA and CDR2 FQGNSA. CDR3 in DNA: TGTGCCAGCAGCTCGCAAACAGGGGCAAGAGAGACCCAGTACTTC. This sequence encodes CASSSQTGARETQYF.

This sequence joins TRBV19 and TRBJ2-1, with D tentatively TRBD2 (6 bases). The V gene lost 3 bases and the J gene lost 6 bases, with 15 bases spanning the gap. This CDR3 has 15 residues. CDR1 and CDR2 (germline): LNHDA, SQIVND (reference sequence). The CDR3 loop is CASSISSARSNEQFF. CDR3 nucleotides: TGTGCCAGTAGTATCTCTAGCGCTCGTAGCAATGAGCAGTTCTTC.

The chain employs TRBV7-9 and TRBJ1-1, with 10 nucleotides matching TRBD1. The germline V gene encodes CDR1 SEHNR and CDR2 FQNEAQ (reference sequence). The CDR3 is 15 amino acids. V dropped 1 base and J dropped 4; count of bases not matched to a gene: 3. The DNA for the CDR3 is TGTGCCAGCAGCTTAGGGGACAGGGGTGTCACTGAAGCTTTCTTT. Translation gives CASSLGDRGVTEAFF.

This rearrangement joins TRBV2 to TRBJ2-7; tentative D call: TRBD1 (6 bases). This CDR3 contains 17 residues. Deletions cut 5 bases from V and 2 bases from J, with 22 bases between. The germline V gene has CDR1 SNHLY and CDR2 FYNNEI. The CDR3 region is CASSPPQTGEGPYEQYF. DNA of the CDR3: TGTGCCAGCAGTCCCCCCCAGACAGGTGAAGGACCCTACGAGCAGTACTTC.

In the case of this clone: This sample includes further DNA sequences coding for the same CDR3. The chain has TRBV5-1 and TRBJ2-1; TRBD2 agrees at 11 bases. Germline V lookup: CDR1 SGHRS, CDR2 YFSETQ. CDR3 length equals 15 residues. V shed 2 bases and J 4 bases; nucleotides not matched to a gene: 2. For the CDR3, the DNA is TGCGCCAGCAGCTTACTAGCGGGGGCGTACAATGAGCAGTTCTTC. This sequence encodes CASSLLAGAYNEQFF.

The CDR3 DNA is TGCGCCAGCAGCCACATAGCGGGGGGGGGAGGTGAGCAGTTCTTC. Translated: CASSHIAGGGGEQFF. The V gene is TRBV4-1, the J gene TRBJ2-1, with 11 bases that match TRBD2. Germline CDR1 MGHRA, CDR2 YSYEKL. The CDR3 sequence is 15 residues long. V shed 3 bases and J 9 bases; nucleotides not matched to a gene: 7.

In this sample, this clone turned up a few times. The rearrangement uses TRBV10-3 and TRBJ1-1; the D gene is possibly TRBD1 (6 bases). V was pared by 8 bases and J by 4 bases, with 14 bases between. The germline gives CDR1 ENHRY, CDR2 SYGVKD. The CDR3 sequence is 13 residues long. This CDR3 is CAIHGQLSTEAFF. The CDR3 DNA follows: TGTGCCATCCACGGACAGCTTAGCACTGAAGCTTTCTTT.

The chain carries TRBV9 and TRBJ1-1, with 8 bases that match TRBD1. V lost 4 bases to trimming and J lost 7 bases; unmatched junction nucleotides: 9. Germline V gene sequence: CDR1 SGDLS, CDR2 YYNGEE. The CDR3 totals 14 residues. The CDR3 reads CASSSITGGVEAFF. The CDR3 DNA reads as TGTGCCAGCAGCAGCATTACAGGGGGGGTTGAAGCTTTCTTT.

This clone has only one observation. The rearrangement links TRBV5-1 to TRBJ1-6; maybe TRBD1 (5 bases). Trimming took 0 bases from V and 7 from J, leaving 11 bases between them. This CDR3 contains 15 residues. Germline CDR1 is SGHRS and CDR2 is YFSETQ. The CDR3 nucleotides are TGCGCCAGCAGCTTGGACCCAGGGATCAATTCACCCCTCCACTTT. It translates to CASSLDPGINSPLHF.

V and J are TRBV9 and TRBJ2-3; possible D gene TRBD1, 5 bases. This CDR3 is built from 14 residues. V lost 0 bases, J lost 2 bases, and 7 bases lay in between. CDR1 and CDR2 (germline): SGDLS, YYNGEE. CDR3 in DNA: TGTGCCAGCAGCGTAGCACAGGACACAGATACGCAGTATTTT. Amino acids: CASSVAQDTDTQYF. The variable domain in full, with the rest retrieved from reference TRBV9 and TRBJ2-3, is DSGVTQTPKHLITATGQRVTLRCSPRSGDLSVYWYQQSLDQGLQFLIQYYNGEERAKGNILERFSAQQFPDLHSELNLSSLELGDSALYFCASSVAQDTDTQYFGPGTRLTVL.

The chain has TRBV7-2 and TRBJ1-3; D may be TRBD1 (5 bases). V was trimmed by 9 bases and J by 0 bases, leaving 15 bases between them. CDR1 SGHTA and CDR2 FQGNSA come from the germline V gene. The CDR3 runs 15 residues. The chain's CDR3 is CASAQEFNSGNTIYF. DNA for the CDR3: TGTGCCAGTGCACAGGAATTCAACTCTGGAAACACCATATATTTT.

The chain recombines TRBV7-2 with TRBJ2-3; 7 positions match TRBD2. CDR3 length equals 17 residues. The trim removed 4 bases at V and 0 bases at J, leaving 10 bases unmatched. Germline V gene sequence: CDR1 SGHTA, CDR2 FQGNSA. CDR3 protein: CASSSPWLAASTDTQYF. The CDR3 coding sequence is TGTGCCAGCAGCTCCCCCTGGCTAGCGGCTAGCACAGATACGCAGTATTTT. Drawing the rest from reference TRBV7-2 and TRBJ2-3, the complete variable domain is GAGVSQSPSNKVTEKGKDVELRCDPISGHTALYWYRQSLGQGLEFLIYFQGNSAPDKSGLPSDRFSAERTGGSVSTLTIQRTQQEDSAVYLCASSSPWLAASTDTQYFGPGTRLTVL.

The chain couples TRBV6-1 to TRBJ2-7, with D tentatively TRBD2 (7 bases). Germline V gives CDR1 MNHNS, CDR2 SASEGT. Deletions cut 0 bases from V and 11 bases from J, with 14 bases between. The CDR3 extends over 13 amino acids. CDR3 sequence: CASSEAQKGGEYF. DNA of the CDR3: TGTGCCAGCAGTGAAGCGCAAAAAGGGGGGGAGTACTTC.

The rearrangement links TRBV19 to TRBJ2-3; 9 bases line up with TRBD1. The germline V gene encodes CDR1 LNHDA and CDR2 SQIVND (reference sequence). The CDR3 has 15 residues. With 7 bases clipped from V and 5 bases from J, the junction kept 10 bases outside the gene matches. The CDR3 protein is CASTGQGLSQDTQYF. The CDR3 nucleotides read TGTGCCAGTACCGGACAGGGGCTCTCCCAAGATACGCAGTATTTT.

In DNA, the CDR3 is TGTGCCAGCAGCTTATCTAGAGGAACTAGCGGGGGACTTAGCAATGAGCAGTTCTTC. Translated, it gives CASSLSRGTSGGLSNEQFF. V gene TRBV7-2 combines with J gene TRBJ2-1, with 11 bases lining up with TRBD2. Germline V gene data show CDR1 as SGHTA and CDR2 as FQGNSA. After removal of 2 bases from V and 6 bases from J, the junction contained 15 bases not matched to a gene. The CDR3 spans 19 residues.

V usage is TRBV13 and J usage is TRBJ2-2; D is uncertain. The CDR3 extends over 11 amino acids. CDR1 and CDR2 (germline): PRHDT, FYEKMQ (reference sequence). V lost 6 bases and J lost 5, with 4 bases in between. The CDR3 coding sequence is TGTGCCAGCAGATCTACCGGGGAGCTGTTTTTT. It yields the protein CASRSTGELFF.

This clone was picked up a small number of times. V gene TRBV30 combines with J gene TRBJ1-4; 9 bases align to TRBD1. CDR1 is GTSNPN and CDR2 is SVGIG in the germline V gene (reference sequence). CDR3 size: 17 residues. V was pared by 0 bases and J by 4 bases, with 9 bases of the junction left unmatched. CDR3 in amino acids: CAWSVRTGTGFNEKLFF. The CDR3 region has the DNA TGTGCCTGGAGTGTAAGAACCGGGACAGGGTTTAATGAAAAACTGTTTTTT.

The chain couples TRBV30 to TRBJ1-1; D is ambiguous. The CDR3 runs 14 residues. The germline gives CDR1 GTSNPN, CDR2 SVGIG (reference sequence). Trimming stripped 4 bases from V and 4 bases from J, with 16 bases between. The chain's CDR3 is CAWNPLRGSTEAFF. As DNA, the CDR3 is TGTGCCTGGAACCCCCTCCGAGGGAGCACTGAAGCTTTCTTT. The full variable domain, its missing parts supplied by reference TRBV30 and TRBJ1-1, is SQTIHQWPATLVQPVGSPLSLECTVEGTSNPNLYWYRQAAGRGLQLLFYSVGIGQISSEVPQNLSASRPQDRQFILSSKKLLLSDSGFYLCAWNPLRGSTEAFFGQGTRLTVV.

V and J are TRBV7-2 and TRBJ2-7, with TRBD2 matching 13 bases. The germline gives CDR1 SGHTA, CDR2 FQGNSA. With V trimmed by 0 bases and J by 3 bases, 2 bases remained unmatched. The CDR3 has 16 residues. This chain's CDR3 is CASSLARTSGSYEQYF. CDR3 DNA: TGTGCCAGCAGCTTAGCACGGACTAGCGGGAGCTACGAGCAGTACTTC.

The genes are TRBV18 and TRBJ1-3; 7 nucleotides align to TRBD1. This CDR3 spans 14 amino acids. V was clipped by 3 bases and J by 6 bases; unmatched bases: 5. CDR1 and CDR2 (germline): KGHSH, LQKENI. Here the CDR3 reads CASSPQTGKNTIYF. The CDR3 DNA sequence: TGTGCCAGCTCACCTCAGACAGGGAAAAACACCATATATTTT. The full variable domain, in which reference TRBV18 and TRBJ1-3 provide the parts outside the CDR3, is NAGVMQNPRHLVRRRGQEARLRCSPMKGHSHVYWYRQLPEEGLKFMVYLQKENIIDESGMPKERFSAEFPKEGPSILRIQQVVRGDSAAYFCASSPQTGKNTIYFGEGSWLTVV.

V usage is TRBV5-1 and J usage is TRBJ2-7; weak D call: TRBD1 (7 bases). Deletions cut 4 bases from V and 2 bases from J, with 19 bases between. Germline-derived CDR1 and CDR2 are SGHRS and YFSETQ. There are 16 residues in the CDR3. The DNA for the CDR3 is TGCGCCAGCAGCCCCCGCGGAGGGGGCACGACCTACGAGCAGTACTTC. Protein product: CASSPRGGGTTYEQYF. The variable domain in full, with the rest retrieved from reference TRBV5-1 and TRBJ2-7, is KAGVTQTPRYLIKTRGQQVTLSCSPISGHRSVSWYQQTPGQGLQFLFEYFSETQRNKGNFPGRFSGRQFSNSRSEMNVSTLELGDSALYLCASSPRGGGTTYEQYFGPGTRLTVT.